The 31 T cell receptor beta chains in this list originate from one sample, sequenced in a study of Graves' ophthalmopathy and Graves' hyperthyroidism. Amplification from RNA transcripts yielded the TCR beta CDR3 regions. The first round was an RT-PCR with HTBI primers, and the second round was a multiplex PCR. MiXCR, applied by TCRdb to the multiplex PCR reads, yields one record per CDR3 protein. Of about 220,000 distinct CDR3 sequences listed, roughly 21% were seen once; the top ten hold roughly 42%. Specimen: peripheral blood. The source is a woman aged 50 to 60 with Graves' ophthalmopathy.

This clonotype was recorded many times. CDR3 in amino acids: CAWKLPMNTEAFF. The DNA for the CDR3 is TGTGCCTGGAAATTACCCATGAACACTGAAGCTTTCTTT. V gene TRBV30 combines with J gene TRBJ1-1; D is unresolved. Looked up from germline, CDR1 is GTSNPN and CDR2 is SVGIG (reference sequence). The CDR3 is 13 residues long. Trimming cost V 4 bases and J 0 bases, with 9 bases left between them.

As regards this clonotype: Relative to the germline gene, one junction end is altered; a read error may explain this. The chain carries TRBV6-5 and TRBJ2-7, with D possibly matching TRBD1 (7 bases). The CDR3 contains 16 residues. CDR1 is MNHEY, CDR2 SVGAGI, per germline. CDR3 sequence: CAISYPGGTVRYEQYF. CDR3 bases: TGTGCCATCAGTTACCCAGGCGGGACAGTACGCTACGAGCAGTACTTC.

Only a few counts were recorded for this clonotype. This rearrangement joins TRBV7-3 to TRBJ2-5, with 11 nucleotides matching TRBD2. Germline trimming cut 5 bases from V and 3 bases from J; bases unmatched to any gene: 5. The CDR3 has 15 residues. The germline CDR1 and CDR2 sequences are SGHTA and FQGTGA. In DNA, the CDR3 is TGTGCCAGCAGCATGGGACTAGCGGAGAAAGAGACCCAGTACTTC. Encoded protein: CASSMGLAEKETQYF. The full variable domain, its missing parts supplied by reference TRBV7-3 and TRBJ2-5, is GAGVSQTPSNKVTEKGKYVELRCDPISGHTALYWYRQSLGQGPEFLIYFQGTGAADDSGLPNDRFFAVRPEGSVSTLKIQRTERGDSAVYLCASSMGLAEKETQYFGPGTRLLVL.

This clonotype was seen many times. The rearrangement links TRBV20-1 to TRBJ2-5; 8 positions match TRBD1. The germline V gene has CDR1 DFQATT and CDR2 SNEGSKA (reference sequence). This CDR3 has 11 residues. V shed 6 bases and J 5 bases; nucleotides not matched to a gene: 2. The CDR3 DNA reads as TGCAGTGCAAACAGGGGGGAGACCCAGTACTTC. It encodes CSANRGETQYF.

This clonotype has at least ten counts. The genes are TRBV7-9 and TRBJ2-7; possible D gene TRBD1, 6 bases. The V end lost 5 bases, the J end lost 2 bases, and 13 bases lay between the germline ends. The CDR3 length is 14 residues. CDR1 and CDR2 from the germline V gene are SEHNR and FQNEAQ (reference sequence). This chain's CDR3 is CASSQTGEPYEQYF. DNA for the CDR3: TGTGCCAGCAGCCAGACAGGAGAACCCTACGAGCAGTACTTC. The whole variable domain, filled in from reference TRBV7-9 and TRBJ2-7, reads DTGVSQNPRHKITKRGQNVTFRCDPISEHNRLYWYRQTLGQGPEFLTYFQNEAQLEKSRLLSDRFSAERPKGSFSTLEIQRTEQGDSAMYLCASSQTGEPYEQYFGPGTRLTVT.

This clonotype was seen many times. The CDR3 here is CATEPGDEQYF. In DNA form, the CDR3 reads TGTGCCACTGAGCCCGGGGACGAGCAGTACTTC. The rearrangement joins TRBV24-1 to TRBJ2-7; possibly TRBD2 for D (5 bases). V was clipped by 10 bases and J by 5 bases, with 11 bases between them. Germline values: CDR1 KGHDR, CDR2 SFDVKD. This CDR3 contains 11 residues.

The sample holds one count of this clonotype. This chain connects TRBV7-8 to TRBJ1-6, with D uncertain. The V and J ends lost 3 bases and 12 bases respectively, with 12 bases between them. Germline V CDR1 and CDR2: SGHVS, FQNEAQ. This CDR3 region has 13 residues. The CDR3 protein is CASSFPGDKPLHF. The CDR3 DNA follows: TGTGCCAGCAGCTTTCCGGGAGACAAACCCCTCCACTTT.

The chain employs TRBV24-1 and TRBJ2-5; D possibly corresponds to TRBD1 (6 bases). V gave up 1 base and J gave up 1 base, with 9 bases separating them. This CDR3 region has 15 residues. Germline V gene data show CDR1 as KGHDR and CDR2 as SFDVKD. CDR3 sequence reads: CATSDFVDSQETQYF. In DNA, the CDR3 is TGTGCCACCAGTGATTTTGTGGACAGCCAAGAGACCCAGTACTTC.

This clonotype was counted many times. In nucleotides, the CDR3 is TGTGCCAGCAGCTCGCCTAGCGGCGCCTCCTACGAGCAGTACTTC. Translated, it gives CASSSPSGASYEQYF. The chain links TRBV7-9 to TRBJ2-7, with TRBD2 matching over 7 bases. The CDR3 has 15 residues. CDR1 is SEHNR and CDR2 is FQNEAQ in the germline V gene (reference sequence). Trimming cost V 4 bases and J 0 bases; bases outside gene matches: 6.

Many counts were recorded for this clonotype. The rearrangement links TRBV20-1 to TRBJ2-7; 8 bases agree with TRBD2. V lost 6 bases and J lost 2; bases outside the gene matches: 6. The CDR3 length is 13 residues. Germline CDR1 and CDR2: DFQATT and SNEGSKA (reference sequence). The CDR3 nucleotides read TGCAGTGCCCCTAGCGGGCCTACCTACGAGCAGTACTTC. This encodes CSAPSGPTYEQYF.

CDR3 in amino acids: CASSGDRRETQYF. DNA of the CDR3: TGTGCCAGCAGTGGGGACAGGAGGGAGACCCAGTACTTC. The genes are TRBV6-2 or TRBV6-3 and TRBJ2-5, with 8 bases aligning to TRBD1. The J segment lost 5 bases and the V segment lost 5 bases, leaving 4 bases of the junction unmatched. This CDR3 is 13 amino acids long. CDR1 is MNHEY, CDR2 SVGEGT, per germline.

The V and J genes are TRBV28 and TRBJ1-2; D uncertain. V lost 4 bases and J lost 3, with 18 bases in between. CDR1 and CDR2 (germline): MDHEN, SYDVKM. The CDR3 is 16 residues long. In DNA, the CDR3 is TGTGCCAGCAGTTCAGAGCGGACCTTCCCCCACTATGGCTACACCTTC. Protein: CASSSERTFPHYGYTF.

CDR3 sequence: CASSLALFGGYTF. DNA for the CDR3: TGTGCCAGCAGCTTAGCGCTGTTTGGTGGCTACACCTTC. The chain has TRBV7-2 and TRBJ1-2; no clear D gene. With 0 bases removed from V and 7 bases from J, the gap between germline ends came to 9 bases. In germline, CDR1 is SGHTA, CDR2 FQGNSA. CDR3 length equals 13 residues.

There are many counts of this clonotype. The chain is built from TRBV6-1 and TRBJ1-5, with TRBD1 as a possible D gene (5 bases). Germline V gene lookup returns CDR1 MNHNS and CDR2 SASEGT. This CDR3 contains 12 residues. Trimming left V 6 bases short and J 15 bases short, with 18 bases between. The chain's CDR3 is CASSPTGDLGHF. The CDR3 bases are TGTGCCAGCAGCCCCACGGGGGACCTAGGGCATTTT.

Concerning this clonotype itself: The junction and the germline gene differ at one end; a read error may be behind it. CDR3 DNA sequence: TGTGCCAGCAGCCGACAGGGGGACTTC. This sequence encodes CASSRQGDF. This chain uses TRBV3-1 with TRBJ2-7; 9 bases align to TRBD1. CDR3 length equals 9 residues. Per germline, CDR1 LGHDT and CDR2 YNNKEL (reference sequence).

This clonotype was seen repeatedly, ten times or more. CDR3 bases: TGTGCCAGCAGCTTAGTGGCGGGACAGGCTCCGTACGAGCAGTACTTC. It translates to CASSLVAGQAPYEQYF. The V and J genes are TRBV11-2 and TRBJ2-7; 8 nucleotides line up with TRBD1. The germline CDR1 and CDR2 sequences are SGHAT and FQNNGV. The V gene end was trimmed by 1 base and the J gene end by 4 bases; junction bases not matched to a gene: 9. The CDR3 runs to 16 residues.

This clonotype appeared many times. The chain joins TRBV6-2 or TRBV6-3 to TRBJ1-1; the D gene is possibly TRBD1 (6 bases). Germline V lookup: CDR1 MNHEY, CDR2 SVGEGT. The CDR3 is 17 residues long. Trimming removed 2 bases from V and 1 base from J, with 17 bases in between. The CDR3 DNA sequence: TGTGCCAGCAGTTACCTTCCGGTGGGGGCGCAGAACACTGAAGCTTTCTTT. Translated, it gives CASSYLPVGAQNTEAFF.

This clonotype was seen repeatedly, ten times or more. The chain has TRBV19 and TRBJ2-2; the D gene is possibly TRBD2 (5 bases). The CDR3 length is 14 residues. V was pared by 10 bases and J by 4 bases, with 16 bases between. Germline V lookup: CDR1 LNHDA, CDR2 SQIVND (reference sequence). The CDR3 loop reads CATMPRGITGELFF. CDR3 sequence (DNA): TGTGCCACTATGCCCCGGGGAATCACCGGGGAGCTGTTTTTT.

This clonotype came up many times. J is TRBJ1-5 and V is TRBV27; 7 bases agree with TRBD1. The CDR3 is 15 amino acids. Germline V gene sequence: CDR1 MNHEY, CDR2 SMNVEV (reference sequence). V gave up 4 bases and J gave up 4 bases; unmatched junction bases: 7. This CDR3 is CASSSRSGGNQPQHF. Written as DNA, the CDR3 is TGTGCCAGCAGTTCCCGGTCAGGGGGGAATCAGCCCCAGCATTTT.

The genes are TRBV19 and TRBJ1-1; D unclear. CDR1 LNHDA and CDR2 SQIVND come from the germline V gene (reference sequence). V lost 5 bases, J lost 0 bases, and 13 bases lay in between. The CDR3 is made up of 15 amino acids. CDR3 amino acids: CASSLEGTLNTEAFF. CDR3 DNA: TGTGCCAGTAGTCTCGAGGGCACCTTGAACACTGAAGCTTTCTTT. The variable domain in full, with the rest retrieved from reference TRBV19 and TRBJ1-1, is DGGITQSPKYLFRKEGQNVTLSCEQNLNHDAMYWYRQDPGQGLRLIYYSQIVNDFQKGDIAEGYSVSREKKESFPLTVTSAQKNPTAFYLCASSLEGTLNTEAFFGQGTRLTVV.

This clonotype was observed at least ten times. The chain links TRBV7-2 to TRBJ1-3; the D is unclear. The CDR3 is 15 residues long. Trimming shortened V by 0 bases and J by 4 bases, and 10 bases separated the two germline ends. Germline V gene lookup returns CDR1 SGHTA and CDR2 FQGNSA. CDR3 protein: CASSLAAGGGNTIYF. The CDR3 coding sequence is TGTGCCAGCAGCTTAGCCGCAGGAGGGGGAAACACCATATATTTT. The full variable domain, with the rest looked up from reference TRBV7-2 and TRBJ1-3, is GAGVSQSPSNKVTEKGKDVELRCDPISGHTALYWYRQSLGQGLEFLIYFQGNSAPDKSGLPSDRFSAERTGGSVSTLTIQRTQQEDSAVYLCASSLAAGGGNTIYFGEGSWLTVV.

This chain uses TRBV7-9 with TRBJ2-2; D perhaps matches TRBD2 (5 bases). V lost 5 bases and J lost 6, with 13 bases in between. CDR3 length equals 14 residues. The V gene's germline CDR1 is SEHNR and CDR2 FQNEAQ (reference sequence). The CDR3 loop is CASSPSGTAGELFF. CDR3 coding DNA: TGTGCCAGCAGCCCCAGCGGAACGGCCGGGGAGCTGTTTTTT.

The V gene is TRBV5-1, the J gene TRBJ2-7; 14 bases agree with TRBD2. Unmatched junction bases numbered 6, after V lost 4 bases and J lost 3 bases. The CDR3 spans 16 residues. Germline V gene lookup returns CDR1 SGHRS and CDR2 YFSETQ. CDR3 protein: CASSLGLAGGVYEQYF. The CDR3 DNA sequence: TGCGCCAGCAGCCTAGGACTAGCGGGAGGAGTCTACGAGCAGTACTTC. The complete variable domain, with remaining parts taken from reference TRBV5-1 and TRBJ2-7, reads KAGVTQTPRYLIKTRGQQVTLSCSPISGHRSVSWYQQTPGQGLQFLFEYFSETQRNKGNFPGRFSGRQFSNSRSEMNVSTLELGDSALYLCASSLGLAGGVYEQYFGPGTRLTVT.

There are many counts of this clonotype. The rearrangement links TRBV7-2 to TRBJ2-5; D may match TRBD1 or TRBD2 (5 bases each). Trimming shortened V by 4 bases and J by 2 bases, and 17 bases separated the two germline ends. In germline, CDR1 is SGHTA, CDR2 FQGNSA. There are 16 residues in the CDR3. CDR3 residues: CASSSRRGEGQETQYF. Here the CDR3 DNA reads TGTGCCAGCAGCTCCCGTAGGGGAGAGGGGCAAGAGACCCAGTACTTC.

This clonotype was counted many times. The chain is built from TRBV12-3 or TRBV12-4 and TRBJ1-2; TRBD1 aligns across 7 bases. Trimming removed 2 bases from V and 5 bases from J; junction bases left unmatched: 8. This CDR3 is 15 amino acids long. CDR3 coding DNA: TGTGCCAGCAGTTTACGGGGGACAGACCATTATGGCTACACCTTC. It yields the protein CASSLRGTDHYGYTF.

This clonotype showed up many times. The chain links TRBV28 to TRBJ1-2; tentatively, D is TRBD1 (6 bases). This CDR3 has 15 amino acids. Looked up from germline, CDR1 is MDHEN and CDR2 is SYDVKM. V was cut by 5 bases and J by 6 bases, with 19 bases left in between. DNA for the CDR3: TGTGCCAGCAGTAGGGCAGGGGCCCCCGGGAATGGCTACACCTTC. It translates to CASSRAGAPGNGYTF.

Only a few counts were recorded for this clonotype. The V call is TRBV29-1, the J call TRBJ1-1; unclear D gene. The CDR3 is made up of 13 amino acids. Germline V lookup: CDR1 SQVTM, CDR2 ANQGSEA. CDR3 bases: TGCGGCGCCGAACGCGGGGAACAAACTGAAGCTTTCTTT. It is translated as CGAERGEQTEAFF.

This clonotype was seen at least ten times. The rearrangement uses TRBV27 and TRBJ1-3; TRBD1 matches 7 bases. After removal of 6 bases from V and 4 bases from J, the junction contained 6 bases not matched to a gene. Germline V gives CDR1 MNHEY, CDR2 SMNVEV (reference sequence). This CDR3 is 14 amino acids long. Here the CDR3 reads CASSLTGSGNTIYF. The DNA for the CDR3 is TGTGCCAGCAGCCTGACAGGGTCAGGAAACACCATATATTTT.

This clonotype was seen many times. The rearrangement joins TRBV7-2 to TRBJ2-5; D remains ambiguous. The CDR3 sequence is 12 residues long. The germline CDR1 and CDR2 sequences are SGHTA and FQGNSA. V was pared by 2 bases and J by 5 bases, with 6 bases between. Here the CDR3 DNA reads TGTGCCAGCAGCTTATTTGCGGAGACCCAGTACTTC. As protein: CASSLFAETQYF.

The chain employs TRBV29-1 and TRBJ1-1; 7 bases fit TRBD1. The CDR3 is 15 amino acids. Germline V lookup: CDR1 SQVTM, CDR2 ANQGSEA. The ends lost 7 bases at V and 4 bases at J; junction bases unmatched: 15. The CDR3 is CSGEKSGGRGTEAFF. The DNA for the CDR3 is TGCAGCGGGGAAAAATCAGGGGGTCGTGGCACTGAAGCTTTCTTT.

At least ten counts were recorded for this clonotype. CDR3 nucleotide sequence: TGTGCCAGCAGCCAAGTATCGACAGGGGGCAATGGCTACACCTTC. Protein: CASSQVSTGGNGYTF. The chain links TRBV14 to TRBJ1-2; 10 bases match TRBD1. This CDR3 region has 15 residues. Germline values: CDR1 SGHDN, CDR2 FVKESK. V lost 1 base, J lost 6 bases, and 5 bases stayed unmatched.